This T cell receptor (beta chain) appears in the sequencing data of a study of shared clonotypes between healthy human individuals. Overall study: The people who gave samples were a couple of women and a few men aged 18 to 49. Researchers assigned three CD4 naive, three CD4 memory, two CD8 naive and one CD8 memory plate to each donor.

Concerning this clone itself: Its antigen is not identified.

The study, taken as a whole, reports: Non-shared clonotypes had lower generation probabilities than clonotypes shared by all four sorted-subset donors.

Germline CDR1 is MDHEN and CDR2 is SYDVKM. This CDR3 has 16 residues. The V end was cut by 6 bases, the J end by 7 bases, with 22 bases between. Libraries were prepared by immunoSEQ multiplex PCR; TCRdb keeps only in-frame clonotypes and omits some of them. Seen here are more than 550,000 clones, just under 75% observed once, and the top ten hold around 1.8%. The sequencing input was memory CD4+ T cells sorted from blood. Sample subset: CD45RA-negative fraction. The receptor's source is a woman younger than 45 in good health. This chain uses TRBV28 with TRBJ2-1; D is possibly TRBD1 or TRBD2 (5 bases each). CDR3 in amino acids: CASRAPGTYLKNEQFF. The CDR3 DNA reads TGTGCCAGCAGGGCCCCCGGGACGTACTTGAAAAATGAGCAGTTCTTC.